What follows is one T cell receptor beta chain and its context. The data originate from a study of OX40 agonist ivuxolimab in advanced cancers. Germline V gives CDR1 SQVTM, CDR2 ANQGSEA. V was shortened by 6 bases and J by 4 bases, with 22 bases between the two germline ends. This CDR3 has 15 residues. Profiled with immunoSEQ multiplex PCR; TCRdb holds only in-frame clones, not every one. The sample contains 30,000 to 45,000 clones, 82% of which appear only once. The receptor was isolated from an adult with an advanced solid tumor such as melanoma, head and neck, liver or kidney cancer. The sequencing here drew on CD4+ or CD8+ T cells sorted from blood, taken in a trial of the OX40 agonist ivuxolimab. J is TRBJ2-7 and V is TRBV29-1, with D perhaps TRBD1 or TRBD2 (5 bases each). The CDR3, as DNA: TGCAGCGTGGGGGAATACGGGGCTGGGGAGTACGAGCAGTACTTC. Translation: CSVGEYGAGEYEQYF.